This TCR beta chain originates from a study of cytomegalovirus exposure and HLA in healthy donors (dated by TCRdb to 2017 to 2019). About the investigation overall: According to an earlier analysis of around 600 of the donors, 200 million or so T cells yielded 120 million or so unique TCR beta sequences and about 300 Gb of sequence data. The number of donors typed differed by locus, with roughly 629-640 for A, B, C, DRB1 and DQB1, roughly 520 for DQA1, 600 to 610 for DPA1, and 400 to 490 for DPB1. The genetic ancestry cluster associated with self-reported Caucasian donors included roughly four fifths of the roughly 360 genotyped donors. Donor age, sex, ethnicity and CMV serostatus were compiled alongside the repertoire data. Several DR-DQ haplotypes were treated as single units for association and clustering because of strong linkage in the cohort. The study aimed to test whether cataloging public T cell receptors could reveal signatures of past pathogen exposure. Rather than using new phenotypic data, the later analysis identified candidate immune exposures from TCR beta sequences and from how often those sequences occurred across donors. An early release that covered roughly 600 HLA-typed donors contained about 290 gigabases of sequencing data and 85 million to 100 million unique TCR sequences. The study used immunosequencing to profile the T cell repertoires of approximately 630 subjects and linked those repertoires to cytomegalovirus serostatus. Across 300 to 500 genotyped donors of the cohort, an average of about 200,000 unique TCR beta nucleotide sequences per donor were sequenced, and roughly 17% of those sequences were non-productive. HLA typing covered class I and class II loci at four-digit resolution. In a later genetic analysis, genome-wide SNP genotypes for about 55% of the roughly 700 donors were used, and that subset was treated as a discovery cohort. The study combined high-throughput TCR immunosequencing, statistical association of individual TCRs with disease status, and machine learning to predict cytomegalovirus infection status. Every discovery cohort repertoire had been produced on one sequencing platform. A later analysis re-analyzed previously published TCR beta repertoires from approximately 670 donors and added high-resolution HLA genotyping to study TCR occurrence patterns. Along with the roughly 610-subject first cohort, a separate validation cohort of over a hundred different subjects was used. In an earlier analysis of roughly 600 of the donors, high-throughput TCR beta sequencing was used to judge whether each TCR beta V gene segment behaved as functional or pseudogenic.

Library method: the immunoSEQ multiplex PCR assay. For the multiplex PCR, a mixture combining 60 forward primers for TCR Vbeta segments and 13 reverse primers for TCR Jbeta segments was used. The CDR3 region of rearranged TCR beta genes was amplified from genomic DNA with a multiplex PCR assay. The Illumina HiSeq System was used to sequence the amplified TCR beta libraries as 87-base-pair reads. The paper's processing steps were these. A later analysis counted about 80 million unique TCR beta chains across the 550 to 700 repertoires, and around 9.9 million of these chains were shared by at least two donors. Raw reads were error-corrected and collapsed into unique sequences by a nearest-neighbor algorithm in which closely related sequences were merged to remove PCR and sequencing errors. To assign V, D and J gene segments, CDR3 sequences were aligned to IMGT reference sequences. For a sequence to be retained, a match of at least six nucleotides to both a V gene segment and a J gene segment was required. Rearrangements were called productive when the CDR3 lacked stop codons and stayed in frame with V and J; all others were non-productive. CDR3 was defined according to IMGT convention as the region running from the second conserved V-encoded cysteine to the conserved J-encoded phenylalanine. In an earlier analysis of approximately 590 of the donors, sequences lacking an unambiguous match to a single V gene segment were excluded. In an earlier analysis of approximately 590 of the donors, a V segment was called functional when productive rearrangements were above 56.7%, and segregating when the standard deviation between donors exceeded 5%. A statistical classification framework was built for diagnosing cytomegalovirus status from the catalog of TCR beta chain sequences. A later analysis assigned V and J genes by comparing TCR nucleotide sequences with IMGT/GENE-DB human TR gene sequences. In a later analysis, CDR3 sequences and most-parsimonious VDJ recombination scenarios were assigned using the TCRdist pipeline. A later analysis defined each TCR beta chain by its CDR3 amino acid sequence plus V-gene family, and excluded reads lacking a unique V-gene family. As a way to deal with suspected cross-contamination and a sequencing artifact, a later analysis dropped hundreds of nucleotide sequences that were highly shared and had low generation probability. In a later analysis, a clonal expansion index was calculated for each public chain from normalized within-repertoire ranks of inferred template counts. In a later analysis, generation probabilities were computed using a VDJ recombination model fitted to out-of-frame rearrangements, and the results were checked against IGoR. A later analysis scored TCR-TCR, TCR-HLA and TCR-CMV co-occurrence with hypergeometric tests, applying a repertoire-size bias correction to TCR pairs. False discovery rates were estimated in a later analysis by permuting HLA or CMV assignments 20 times. A later analysis grouped co-occurring TCRs with DBSCAN, adding TCRdist sequence similarity when clustering within HLA-allele-positive subsets. Repertoires with fewer than 30,000 or more than 120,000 public chains were left out of co-occurrence clustering, as were about 5 repertoires with anomalous nucleotide sharing. Entries here come from immuneACCESS through TCRdb and include only in-frame sequences with V and J called. Some clones fail to appear in such tables; in the studies checked, an unresolved V gene covers under half of the shortfall, and the cause of the remainder is unknown. The DNA was the basis for D and trimming; V, J and clone size are from that table. Here the sample has about 160,000 clones; 73% occur a single time. The top ten clonotypes cover 1.5% to 2% of the sample.

Ends trimmed: V by 1 base, J by 2 bases; bases unmatched to a gene: 6. Reading from cysteine to phenylalanine, the CDR3 counts 16 amino acids. Of the read, only the CDR3 DNA is kept; its 48 bases are in frame from base 1. CDR1 SGHDT and CDR2 YYEEEE were looked up in the germline V gene. The cohort was made up of approximately 700 healthy bone marrow donors. At the time of sampling, every cohort member was nominally healthy, though immune exposures that went unrecorded were likely present. The donor was CMV seronegative and belonged to the group of more than 300 seronegative cohort members. Every donor gave a peripheral blood sample, and the peripheral blood mononuclear cells from that sample were used for TCR beta sequencing. The Qiagen DNeasy Blood Extraction Kit was used to extract genomic DNA from the blood cell samples. In the case of this clone: There is no known antigen for this receptor. Base qualities are not provided; no much larger clone lies one nucleotide away.

The investigation overall reported the following: According to the authors, the approach could potentially be generalized to other disease states and immunological phenotypes. When HLA alleles, especially DR and DQ, strongly co-occurred, TCR associations were difficult to assign to individual alleles. At a false discovery rate of 0.05, a later analysis linked some 17,000 TCR beta sequences to specific HLA alleles. The presence/absence analyses assumed that sequencing depth was roughly uniform across donors, and that assumption may not be true. A later genetic analysis reported fewer N-insertions in productive TCRs among donors in an Asian-associated ancestry cluster than the approximately 670-donor mean. V-gene and J-gene trimming of TCR beta chains was associated with a missense DCLRE1C variant in a later genetic analysis, and the association was replicated in an independent cohort. In vitro tests confirmed that three of the cytomegalovirus-associated TCR beta chains recognize cytomegalovirus antigens. According to a later analysis, parvovirus B19, influenza, CMV and Epstein-Barr virus appeared linked to several top co-occurrence clusters. Because counts were too low, roughly 16 rarely observed V segments, including chromosome 9 orphons, were left out of the earlier analysis of a few hundred of the donors. A cluster of highly shared sequence variants was judged likely to be a technical artifact of the sequencing pipeline. The study listed 164 TCR beta chains as associated with cytomegalovirus. Compared with equally common non-associated chains, HLA-associated TCR beta chains in a later analysis were more clonally expanded and had lower generation probabilities. A later analysis found that most CMV-associated TCR beta chains appeared HLA-restricted, with HLA associations seemingly driven largely by CMV exposure. Cytomegalovirus status was reported to be diagnosed by the classifier with high specificity and sensitivity in both the original and validation cohorts. A further reported finding was that TCR beta sequences accurately predicted the HLA-A and HLA-B alleles for most subjects in the first cohort. For the cohort, immune exposure information was limited to CMV serostatus. Because HLA typing was unavailable for some donors at each locus, only the typed subset was used in association tests. Correlated functional status among segregating V segments might be attributable to linkage disequilibrium, but an unknown experimental factor could not be ruled out. In a later analysis, the rate of TCR association differed among HLA loci, with DRB1 alleles having the most associated TCRs and HLA-C alleles having the fewest. Some IMGT-functional V segments, including TRBV6-2 and TRBV6-3, could not be distinguished by the 87-base-pair reads and were therefore excluded. In this cohort, only TCR beta chains were sequenced, and detectable features were limited by the absence of alpha or paired-chain data. Most TCR sequences were seen in very few donors, while some public TCRs were found in many individuals. Broadly in line with IMGT annotations, most TCR beta V segments showed up in productive rearrangements about 87% or about 30% of the time in an earlier analysis of about 500 of the donors.

The receptor was isolated from a woman between 18 and 29 years old in good health and CMV-seronegative. The sample comprised PBMCs. The chain joins TRBV5-6 to TRBJ2-3; the junction holds 8 bases that match TRBD1. The CDR3 region reads CASSLIGQGFTDTQYF. The DNA reads TGTGCCAGCAGCTTGATTGGACAGGGATTCACAGATACGCAGTATTTT.